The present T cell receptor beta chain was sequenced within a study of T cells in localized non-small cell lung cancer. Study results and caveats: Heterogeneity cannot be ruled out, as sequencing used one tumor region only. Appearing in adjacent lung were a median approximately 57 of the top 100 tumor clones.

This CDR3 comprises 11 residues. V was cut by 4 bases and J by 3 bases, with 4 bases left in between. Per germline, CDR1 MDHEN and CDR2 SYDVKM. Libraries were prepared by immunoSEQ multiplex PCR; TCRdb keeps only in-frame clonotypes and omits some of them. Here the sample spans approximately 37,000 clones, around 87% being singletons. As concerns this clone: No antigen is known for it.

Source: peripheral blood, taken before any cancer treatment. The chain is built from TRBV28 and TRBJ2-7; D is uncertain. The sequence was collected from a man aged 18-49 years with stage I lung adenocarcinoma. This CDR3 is CASSSHYEQYF. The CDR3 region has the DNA TGTGCCAGCAGTTCACACTACGAGCAGTACTTC.